The rows below give T cell receptor beta chains drawn from one sample of a study of Ad26.COV2.S vaccination and SARS-CoV-2 variants. Profiled with immunoSEQ multiplex PCR; TCRdb holds only in-frame clones, not every one. Here the sample spans about 94,000 clones, 82% being singletons. Specimen: peripheral blood, collected after recovery from COVID-19. Receptor source: a human donor who had recovered from COVID-19. Both conserved end residues are part of each CDR3. D genes are given only for firm matches. Only some rows state a clone size, as once, few, many or a class for expanded clones.

clone_size: -; v_call: TRBV6-1; j_call: TRBJ2-6; d_call: TRBD2; cdr3_aa: CASSGWTSGRAGANVLTF; cdr3_nt: TGTGCCAGCAGTGGTTGGACTAGCGGGAGGGCTGGGGCCAACGTCCTGACTTTC
clone_size: -; v_call: TRBV6-6; j_call: TRBJ2-7; d_call: -; cdr3_aa: CASRGRAIYEQYF; cdr3_nt: TGTGCCAGCAGAGGTAGGGCTATCTACGAGCAGTACTTC
clone_size: -; v_call: TRBV5-6; j_call: TRBJ2-5; d_call: TRBD2; cdr3_aa: CASSLALAGGPNSETQYF; cdr3_nt: TGTGCCAGCAGCTTGGCACTAGCGGGAGGGCCCAACTCAGAGACCCAGTACTTC
clone_size: -; v_call: TRBV9; j_call: TRBJ2-7; d_call: TRBD1; cdr3_aa: CASSGQGAGYEQYF; cdr3_nt: TGTGCCAGCAGCGGACAGGGGGCAGGCTACGAGCAGTACTTC
clone_size: -; v_call: TRBV5-4; j_call: TRBJ1-2; d_call: TRBD1; cdr3_aa: CASSWGTDLNYGYTF; cdr3_nt: TGTGCCAGCAGCTGGGGGACAGACCTTAACTATGGCTACACCTTC
clone_size: -; v_call: TRBV28; j_call: TRBJ2-7; d_call: TRBD1; cdr3_aa: CASRPPGQGFEQYF; cdr3_nt: TGTGCCAGCAGGCCGCCCGGACAGGGTTTCGAGCAGTACTTC
clone_size: -; v_call: TRBV5-1; j_call: TRBJ2-3; d_call: -; cdr3_aa: CASREGGADTQYF; cdr3_nt: TGCGCCAGCAGGGAGGGCGGGGCAGATACGCAGTATTTT
clone_size: once; v_call: TRBV7-9; j_call: TRBJ1-1; d_call: -; cdr3_aa: CASSLDGGFGGGNTEAFF; cdr3_nt: TGTGCCAGCAGCTTAGACGGGGGATTTGGGGGCGGGAACACTGAAGCTTTCTTT
clone_size: -; v_call: TRBV4-1; j_call: TRBJ2-1; d_call: -; cdr3_aa: CASSRPDEQFF; cdr3_nt: TGCGCCAGCAGCCGACCCGATGAGCAGTTCTTC
clone_size: once; v_call: TRBV27; j_call: TRBJ1-5; d_call: TRBD1; cdr3_aa: CASSLWTGFWNNQPQHF; cdr3_nt: TGTGCCAGCAGTTTATGGACAGGGTTTTGGAACAATCAGCCCCAGCATTTT
clone_size: -; v_call: TRBV6-5; j_call: TRBJ2-7; d_call: -; cdr3_aa: CASSLGTDSDEQYF; cdr3_nt: TGTGCCAGCAGCCTGGGAACGGACAGCGACGAGCAGTACTTC
clone_size: -; v_call: TRBV7-8; j_call: TRBJ2-7; d_call: TRBD2; cdr3_aa: CASSSRTSGRITYEQYF; cdr3_nt: TGTGCCAGCAGCTCCCGGACTAGCGGGAGGATAACCTACGAGCAGTACTTC
clone_size: -; v_call: TRBV5-1; j_call: TRBJ1-2; d_call: -; cdr3_aa: CASSFEGTSYGYTF; cdr3_nt: TGCGCCAGCAGCTTTGAGGGGACCTCGTATGGCTACACCTTC
clone_size: medium-sized; v_call: TRBV27; j_call: TRBJ2-7; d_call: -; cdr3_aa: CASSLQGGNYEQYF; cdr3_nt: TGTGCCAGCAGTTTACAGGGTGGGAACTACGAGCAGTACTTC
clone_size: once; v_call: TRBV3-1/TRBV3-2; j_call: TRBJ2-2; d_call: -; cdr3_aa: CASSRPGSGTGELFF; cdr3_nt: TGTGCCAGCAGCCGGCCAGGGTCGGGGACCGGGGAGCTGTTTTTT
clone_size: -; v_call: TRBV9; j_call: TRBJ1-1; d_call: TRBD1; cdr3_aa: CASSPSTGRNTEAFF; cdr3_nt: TGTGCCAGCAGCCCCTCGACAGGGAGGAACACTGAAGCTTTCTTT
clone_size: few; v_call: TRBV13; j_call: TRBJ2-7; d_call: -; cdr3_aa: CASSPGARTLRAEQYF; cdr3_nt: TGTGCCAGCAGCCCCGGCGCGAGAACCTTAAGGGCCGAGCAGTACTTC
clone_size: -; v_call: TRBV28; j_call: TRBJ1-2; d_call: TRBD1; cdr3_aa: CASSTGQGIFGYTF; cdr3_nt: TGTGCCAGCAGTACGGGACAGGGTATTTTCGGCTACACCTTC
clone_size: -; v_call: TRBV7-2; j_call: TRBJ1-2; d_call: -; cdr3_aa: CASSLEPRRESYGYTF; cdr3_nt: TGTGCCAGCAGCTTAGAGCCTCGAAGGGAAAGCTATGGCTACACCTTC
clone_size: few; v_call: TRBV4-1; j_call: TRBJ2-7; d_call: -; cdr3_aa: CASSQVTRNYEQYF; cdr3_nt: TGCGCCAGCAGCCAAGTTACAAGGAACTACGAGCAGTACTTC
clone_size: -; v_call: TRBV29-1; j_call: TRBJ2-1; d_call: TRBD2; cdr3_aa: CSTGTSGTANEQFF; cdr3_nt: TGCAGCACTGGGACTAGCGGGACCGCCAATGAGCAGTTCTTC
clone_size: -; v_call: TRBV5-1; j_call: TRBJ1-6; d_call: -; cdr3_aa: CASSLAPGVGNSPLHF; cdr3_nt: TGCGCCAGCAGCTTGGCCCCAGGCGTGGGTAATTCACCCCTCCACTTT
clone_size: -; v_call: TRBV5-1; j_call: TRBJ2-1; d_call: TRBD2; cdr3_aa: CASSLVRTSGIHHPPNEQFF; cdr3_nt: TGCGCCAGCAGCTTGGTCCGGACTAGCGGGATCCATCACCCCCCCAATGAGCAGTTCTTC
clone_size: -; v_call: TRBV5-4; j_call: TRBJ2-2; d_call: -; cdr3_aa: CASSLGAGYTGELFF; cdr3_nt: TGTGCCAGCAGCTTGGGGGCGGGTTACACCGGGGAGCTGTTTTTT
clone_size: -; v_call: TRBV24-1; j_call: TRBJ2-5; d_call: -; cdr3_aa: CATSGGQETQYF; cdr3_nt: TGTGCCACCAGCGGCGGACAAGAGACCCAGTACTTC
clone_size: -; v_call: TRBV21-1; j_call: TRBJ2-7; d_call: -; cdr3_aa: CASYGLQGTTYEQYF; cdr3_nt: TGTGCCAGCTATGGGTTACAGGGGACGACCTACGAGCAGTACTTC
clone_size: once; v_call: TRBV14; j_call: TRBJ1-1; d_call: -; cdr3_aa: CASSRVLGDLMNTEAFF; cdr3_nt: TGTGCCAGCAGCCGCGTTCTAGGGGACCTCATGAACACTGAAGCTTTCTTT
clone_size: -; v_call: TRBV7-9; j_call: TRBJ1-5; d_call: TRBD1; cdr3_aa: CASSTTGGNQPQHF; cdr3_nt: TGTGCCAGCAGCACTACAGGGGGCAATCAGCCCCAGCATTTT
clone_size: -; v_call: TRBV4-2; j_call: TRBJ2-3; d_call: TRBD2; cdr3_aa: CASSPRTSGTDTQYF; cdr3_nt: TGTGCCAGCAGCCCTCGGACTAGCGGGACTGATACGCAGTATTTT
clone_size: -; v_call: TRBV11-2; j_call: TRBJ1-3; d_call: -; cdr3_aa: CASSPQGLVGNTIYF; cdr3_nt: TGTGCCAGCAGCCCCCAGGGGCTGGTTGGAAACACCATATATTTT
clone_size: -; v_call: TRBV15; j_call: TRBJ1-6; d_call: -; cdr3_aa: CATSARRVSPLHF; cdr3_nt: TGTGCCACCAGCGCTCGAAGAGTTTCACCCCTCCACTTT
clone_size: -; v_call: TRBV10-1; j_call: TRBJ2-2; d_call: TRBD2; cdr3_aa: CASSPGLAGVGTGELFF; cdr3_nt: TGCGCCAGCAGCCCTGGACTAGCGGGAGTGGGAACCGGGGAGCTGTTTTTT
clone_size: -; v_call: TRBV3-1/TRBV3-2; j_call: TRBJ1-4; d_call: -; cdr3_aa: CASSLIRGGEKLFF; cdr3_nt: TGTGCCAGCAGCCTGATAAGGGGGGGTGAAAAACTGTTTTTT
clone_size: -; v_call: TRBV10-3; j_call: TRBJ2-2; d_call: -; cdr3_aa: CAISPLGGGPEELFF; cdr3_nt: TGTGCCATCAGTCCTCTAGGGGGGGGACCCGAGGAGCTGTTTTTT
clone_size: -; v_call: TRBV11-3; j_call: TRBJ1-2; d_call: -; cdr3_aa: CASSSPGAYYGYTF; cdr3_nt: TGTGCCAGCAGCTCGCCGGGGGCGTACTATGGCTACACCTTC
clone_size: -; v_call: TRBV5-4; j_call: TRBJ1-2; d_call: -; cdr3_aa: CASSLGWAEVDYGYTF; cdr3_nt: TGTGCCAGCAGCTTGGGTTGGGCCGAGGTGGACTATGGCTACACCTTC
clone_size: -; v_call: TRBV7-3; j_call: TRBJ2-1; d_call: TRBD1; cdr3_aa: CASSLMNRGNEQFF; cdr3_nt: TGTGCCAGCAGCTTAATGAACAGGGGAAATGAGCAGTTCTTC
clone_size: -; v_call: TRBV15; j_call: TRBJ1-5; d_call: -; cdr3_aa: CATSIVNQPQHF; cdr3_nt: TGTGCCACCAGCATCGTCAATCAGCCCCAGCATTTT
clone_size: -; v_call: TRBV19; j_call: TRBJ1-1; d_call: -; cdr3_aa: CASSIDQPRNTEAFF; cdr3_nt: TGTGCCAGTAGTATCGACCAGCCGCGTAACACTGAAGCTTTCTTT
clone_size: -; v_call: TRBV12-3/TRBV12-4; j_call: TRBJ2-5; d_call: -; cdr3_aa: CASTTDSQETQYF; cdr3_nt: TGTGCCAGCACCACGGACTCCCAAGAGACCCAGTACTTC
clone_size: -; v_call: TRBV6-4; j_call: TRBJ1-1; d_call: -; cdr3_aa: CARWNWMNTEAFF; cdr3_nt: TGTGCCAGATGGAACTGGATGAACACTGAAGCTTTCTTT
clone_size: -; v_call: TRBV28; j_call: TRBJ2-1; d_call: TRBD1; cdr3_aa: CASSGGQAEQFF; cdr3_nt: TGTGCCAGCAGTGGGGGACAGGCCGAGCAGTTCTTC
clone_size: few; v_call: TRBV12-3/TRBV12-4; j_call: TRBJ2-2; d_call: -; cdr3_aa: CASSLMGVGELFF; cdr3_nt: TGTGCCAGCAGTTTAATGGGGGTCGGGGAGCTGTTTTTT